These 22 T cell receptor beta chains originate from one sample sequenced in a study of blood T cell repertoires in COVID-19. Repertoires were generated with immunoSEQ multiplex PCR, while TCRdb's copy carries only in-frame clones and drops some. The sample holds approximately 490,000 clones, about 88% seen once. The sequencing sample was made of PBMCs or T cells enriched from blood (not recorded which). These receptors were taken from a woman between 55 and 75 years old who had recovered from COVID-19.

The chain links TRBV3-1 (or the pseudogene TRBV3-2) to TRBJ1-1; 7 bases fit TRBD1. The V segment lost 2 bases and the J segment 4 bases; nucleotides outside the gene matches: 16. The V gene's germline CDR1 is LGHDT and CDR2 YNNKEL (reference sequence). The CDR3 sequence is 18 residues long. CDR3 nucleotides: TGTGCCAGCAGCCAATTTGGGACAGCTCAGCTAGTAGGCACTGAAGCTTTCTTT. This sequence encodes CASSQFGTAQLVGTEAFF.

The chain is built from TRBV4-1 and TRBJ1-4, with 8 bases matching TRBD1. Germline CDR1 MGHRA, CDR2 YSYEKL. Trimming at V came to 4 bases and at J to 4 bases, leaving 8 bases not matched to a gene. This CDR3 region has 16 residues. The CDR3 reads CASSPYGQGDNEKLFF. DNA of the CDR3: TGCGCCAGCAGCCCCTACGGACAGGGCGATAATGAAAAACTGTTTTTT.

This clone was picked up a small number of times. The chain uses TRBV5-1 and TRBJ1-1; TRBD1 matches 8 bases. The CDR3 covers 14 residues. With 4 bases clipped from V and 10 bases from J, the junction kept 12 bases outside the gene matches. CDR1 and CDR2 (germline): SGHRS, YFSETQ. CDR3 bases: TGCGCCAGCAGCGCGGGACAGGACCCAAGCCCAGCTTTCTTT. The encoded protein is CASSAGQDPSPAFF.

This chain links TRBV27 with TRBJ1-6; D might be TRBD1 (5 bases). With 2 bases removed from V and 7 bases from J, the gap between germline ends came to 15 bases. CDR3 size: 16 residues. The germline V gene has CDR1 MNHEY and CDR2 SMNVEV (reference sequence). Here the CDR3 reads CASSLKGGQGNSPLHF. CDR3 coding DNA: TGTGCCAGCAGTTTAAAGGGTGGGCAGGGAAATTCACCCCTCCACTTT.

This chain connects TRBV24-1 to TRBJ2-7; 9 bases fit TRBD1. The length of the CDR3 is 15 residues. Germline lookup yields CDR1 KGHDR and CDR2 SFDVKD. The J segment lost 5 bases and the V segment lost 4 bases, leaving 8 bases of the junction unmatched. CDR3 sequence: CATSDQTGGRDEQYF. As DNA, the CDR3 is TGTGCCACCAGTGACCAAACAGGGGGCAGAGACGAGCAGTACTTC.

The table lists this clone with a count of one. In DNA, the CDR3 is TGTGCCAGCAGCGCCGGGACAGGGGATTCGTACGAGCAGTACTTC. It yields the protein CASSAGTGDSYEQYF. The rearrangement links TRBV9 to TRBJ2-7; TRBD1 matches at 10 bases. The germline V gene encodes CDR1 SGDLS and CDR2 YYNGEE. Trimming removed 3 bases from V and 4 bases from J; junction bases left unmatched: 7. The CDR3 contains 15 residues.

This sequence joins TRBV7-2 and TRBJ1-2; TRBD1 might be the D (6 bases). V dropped 5 bases and J dropped 2 bases, with 15 bases sitting between them. The CDR3 runs to 15 residues. Looked up from germline, CDR1 is SGHTA and CDR2 is FQGNSA. CDR3 sequence (DNA): TGTGCCAGCAGCCCGGCCCAGGGGTTGAACTATGGCTACACCTTC. Translating it yields CASSPAQGLNYGYTF.

This clone occurred once. This rearrangement joins TRBV7-2 to TRBJ2-2; 8 bases match TRBD1. The V and J ends lost 4 bases and 5 bases, in that order; junction bases with no gene match: 6. Germline V gene sequence: CDR1 SGHTA, CDR2 FQGNSA. The CDR3 is 15 residues long. The DNA of the CDR3 is TGTGCCAGCAGCTCGCAGGGGGCGCCAACCGGGGAGCTGTTTTTT. It translates to CASSSQGAPTGELFF.

This rearrangement joins TRBV6-1 to TRBJ1-2; 7 positions agree with TRBD1. The CDR3 has 14 residues. The V segment lost 0 bases and the J segment 7 bases; nucleotides outside the gene matches: 5. CDR1 is MNHNS, CDR2 SASEGT, per germline. CDR3 nucleotides: TGTGCCAGCAGTGAAGCAGGGGGCGCGTTTGGCTACACCTTC. Its protein product is CASSEAGGAFGYTF.

V is TRBV24-1 and J is TRBJ1-5, with D unresolved. CDR3 length equals 13 residues. V was trimmed by 5 bases and J by 9 bases, leaving 13 bases between them. The germline V gene has CDR1 KGHDR and CDR2 SFDVKD. The CDR3 nucleotides read TGTGCCACCAGTGCGGACGGGGTACGGCCCCAGCATTTT. Amino acid sequence: CATSADGVRPQHF.

The chain combines TRBV7-8 with TRBJ1-2; possible D gene TRBD1, 6 bases. CDR3 size: 16 residues. From germline, CDR1 is SGHVS and CDR2 FQNEAQ. Between the trimmed V and J ends, which lost 2 bases and 3 bases, there was a span of 16 bases. DNA for the CDR3: TGTGCCAGCAGCTTATCAGGGGCAGTGGTGGACTATGGCTACACCTTC. It encodes CASSLSGAVVDYGYTF.

This clone was seen a single time. The chain combines TRBV27 with TRBJ2-3; TRBD2 agrees at 9 bases. The CDR3 totals 15 residues. The germline CDR1 and CDR2 sequences are MNHEY and SMNVEV (reference sequence). The junction had 7 bases not matched to a gene; V was cut back by 3 bases and J by 6 bases. The CDR3 DNA reads TGTGCCAGCAGTTTCGGGACTAGCCCCAGGGATACGCAGTATTTT. Its translation is CASSFGTSPRDTQYF.

The chain links TRBV2 to TRBJ1-1, with 8 nucleotides matching TRBD1. Germline assignment: CDR1 SNHLY and CDR2 FYNNEI. Losses at the gene ends were 3 bases for V and 1 base for J; bases not matched to a gene: 10. This CDR3 comprises 17 residues. CDR3 DNA: TGTGCCAGCAGTGACGTTGGCAGGGGGCTAGGGAACACTGAAGCTTTCTTT. This codes for CASSDVGRGLGNTEAFF.

The chain recombines TRBV6-5 with TRBJ2-3; TRBD2 might be the D (6 bases). Trimming took off 6 bases at V and 5 bases at J, with 9 bases between the two ends. CDR3 size: 12 residues. Germline lookup yields CDR1 MNHEY and CDR2 SVGAGI. The chain's CDR3 is CASSAGRDTQYF. DNA for the CDR3: TGTGCCAGCAGCGCCGGGAGAGATACGCAGTATTTT.

This chain joins TRBV7-2 and TRBJ1-4; TRBD1 aligns across 11 bases. With V trimmed by 4 bases and J by 13 bases, 11 bases remained unmatched. The germline V gene encodes CDR1 SGHTA and CDR2 FQGNSA. The CDR3 covers 15 residues. CDR3 loop: CASSYGQGATVGLFF. The CDR3 bases are TGTGCCAGCAGCTACGGACAGGGGGCCACGGTGGGACTGTTTTTT.

This chain uses TRBV10-3 with TRBJ1-4; 9 nucleotides match TRBD1. The CDR3 runs to 15 residues. Germline V CDR1 and CDR2: ENHRY, SYGVKD. V was clipped by 3 bases and J by 7 bases; unmatched bases: 6. The chain's CDR3 is CAISESGTGSEKLFF. In nucleotides, the CDR3 is TGTGCCATCAGTGAAAGCGGGACAGGGAGTGAAAAACTGTTTTTT.

The genes are TRBV15 and TRBJ1-1; TRBD1 matches at 8 bases. Unmatched junction bases numbered 19, after V lost 7 bases and J lost 3 bases. The CDR3 extends over 18 amino acids. The germline CDR1 and CDR2 sequences are LNHNV and YYDKDF (reference sequence). For the CDR3, the DNA is TGTGCCACCACCGTGAGTGTTGACAGGGGAACTGTCGACACTGAAGCTTTCTTT. This encodes CATTVSVDRGTVDTEAFF.

The chain carries TRBV13 and TRBJ2-1, with D tentatively TRBD2 (6 bases). Germline values: CDR1 PRHDT, CDR2 FYEKMQ (reference sequence). V lost 4 bases and J 15 bases, leaving 19 bases between the germline ends. The length of the CDR3 is 13 residues. CDR3 sequence (DNA): TGTGCCAGCAGCTCGACAACTAGCCCACAGCGGTTCTTC. This gives the protein CASSSTTSPQRFF. Full variable domain (missing parts from reference TRBV13 and TRBJ2-1): AAGVIQSPRHLIKEKRETATLKCYPIPRHDTVYWYQQGPGQDPQFLISFYEKMQSDKGSIPDRFSAQQFSDYHSELNMSSLELGDSALYFCASSSTTSPQRFFGPGTRLTVL.

This clone appeared a single time. J is TRBJ2-7 and V is TRBV24-1; 13 bases fit TRBD2. The germline V gene has CDR1 KGHDR and CDR2 SFDVKD. The CDR3 runs 14 residues. J lost 5 bases, V lost 10 bases, and 7 bases had no gene match. CDR3 amino acids: CATVTSGGAHEQYV. DNA for the CDR3: TGTGCCACTGTTACTAGCGGGGGGGCCCACGAGCAGTACGTC.

J is TRBJ1-1 and V is TRBV13, with D uncertain. V lost 1 base and J 5 bases, leaving 2 bases between the germline ends. This CDR3 comprises 11 residues. The V gene's germline CDR1 is PRHDT and CDR2 FYEKMQ (reference sequence). The CDR3: CASSLVTEAFF. The CDR3 nucleotides are TGTGCCAGCAGCTTAGTAACTGAAGCTTTCTTT.

V usage is TRBV11-2 and J usage is TRBJ1-1, with unresolved D. Trimming cost V 5 bases and J 0 bases, with 4 bases left between them. Germline V gives CDR1 SGHAT, CDR2 FQNNGV. This CDR3 is 12 amino acids long. The CDR3 DNA reads as TGTGCCAGCAGCACTCTGAACACTGAAGCTTTCTTT. It yields the protein CASSTLNTEAFF.

This chain uses TRBV19 with TRBJ1-2, with 10 nucleotides matching TRBD1. The CDR3 has 15 amino acids. Germline loops: CDR1 LNHDA, CDR2 SQIVND (reference sequence). Losses at the gene ends were 1 base for V and 8 bases for J; bases not matched to a gene: 7. CDR3 amino acids: CASSIGGTGARGYTF. Here the CDR3 DNA reads TGTGCCAGTAGTATAGGTGGGACAGGGGCTCGGGGCTACACCTTC.